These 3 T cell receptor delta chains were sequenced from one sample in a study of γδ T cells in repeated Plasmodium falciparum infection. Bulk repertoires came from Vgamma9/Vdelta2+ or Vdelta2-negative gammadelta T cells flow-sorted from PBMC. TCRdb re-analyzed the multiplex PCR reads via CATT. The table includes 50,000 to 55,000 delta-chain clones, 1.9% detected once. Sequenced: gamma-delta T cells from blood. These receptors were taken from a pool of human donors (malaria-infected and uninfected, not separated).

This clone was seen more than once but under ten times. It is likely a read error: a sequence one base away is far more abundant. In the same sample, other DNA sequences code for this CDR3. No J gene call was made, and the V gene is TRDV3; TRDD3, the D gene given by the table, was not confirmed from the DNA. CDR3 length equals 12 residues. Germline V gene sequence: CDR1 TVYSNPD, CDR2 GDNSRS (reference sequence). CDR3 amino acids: CARGADTRKLIF. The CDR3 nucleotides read TGTGCCCGAGGGGCGGATACGCGGAAGCTCATCTTT.

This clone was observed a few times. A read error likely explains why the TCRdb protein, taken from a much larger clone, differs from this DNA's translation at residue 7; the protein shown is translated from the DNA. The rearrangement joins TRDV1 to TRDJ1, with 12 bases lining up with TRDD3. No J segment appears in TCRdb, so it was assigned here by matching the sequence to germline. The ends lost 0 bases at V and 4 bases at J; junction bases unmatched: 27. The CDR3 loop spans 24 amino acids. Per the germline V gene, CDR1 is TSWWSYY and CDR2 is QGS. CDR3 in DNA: TGTGCTCTTGGGGAACTGGGCCAACTACGCACCTGGGGGATACGCGCTGGTCAAATCGATAAACTCATCTTT. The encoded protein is CALGELGQLRTWGIRAGQIDKLIF.

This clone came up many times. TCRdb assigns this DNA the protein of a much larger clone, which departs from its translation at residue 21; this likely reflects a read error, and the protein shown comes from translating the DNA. Here the CDR3 DNA reads TGTGCCTGTGACACCCTCCCGACTCCTGGGGGACGCGGCCGGCCGACCAACACCGATAAACCCATCTTT. Translating gives CACDTLPTPGGRGRPTNTDKPIF. The V gene call reads TRDV2; no J gene was called; the table's D call, TRDD3, was not checked against the DNA. Per germline, CDR1 GEAIGNYY and CDR2 EKD. CDR3 length: 23 amino acids.